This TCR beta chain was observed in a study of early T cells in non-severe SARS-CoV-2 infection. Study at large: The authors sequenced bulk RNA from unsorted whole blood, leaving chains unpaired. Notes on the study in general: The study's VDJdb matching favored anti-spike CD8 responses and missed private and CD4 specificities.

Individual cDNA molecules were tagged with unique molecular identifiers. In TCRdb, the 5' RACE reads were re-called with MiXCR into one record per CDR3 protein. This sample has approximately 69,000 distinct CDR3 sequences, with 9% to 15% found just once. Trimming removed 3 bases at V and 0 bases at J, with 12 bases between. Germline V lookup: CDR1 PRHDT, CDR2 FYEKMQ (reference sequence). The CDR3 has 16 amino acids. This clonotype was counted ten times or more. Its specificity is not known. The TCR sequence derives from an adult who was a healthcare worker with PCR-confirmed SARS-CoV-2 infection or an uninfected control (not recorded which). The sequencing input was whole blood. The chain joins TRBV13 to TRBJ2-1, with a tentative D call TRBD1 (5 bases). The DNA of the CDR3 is TGTGCCAGCAGCTTTACAGGAGACCGCTCCTACAATGAGCAGTTCTTC. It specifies CASSFTGDRSYNEQFF.